This is a list of T cell receptor beta chains from one sample in a study of cytomegalovirus exposure and HLA in healthy donors. Produced via immunoSEQ multiplex PCR; TCRdb's table is partial and in-frame only. This table holds roughly 250,000 clones, approximately 90% found once. The sample was PBMCs. The receptors come from a man aged 18-30 years in good health and CMV-seronegative. Both conserved end residues are part of each CDR3.

j_call v_call cdr3_aa
TRBJ1-6 TRBV7-2 CASSLVRSSYNSPLHF
TRBJ2-7 TRBV6-5 CASRTTGQPAYEQYF
TRBJ2-5 TRBV2 CASSVLLAGETQYF
TRBJ2-2 TRBV9 CASSAGLAGATGELFF
TRBJ2-1 TRBV5-6 CASSTVAGTMDEQFF
TRBJ2-7 TRBV1 CTSPQVHEQYF
TRBJ2-7 TRBV6-5 CASSYLGLADEQYF
TRBJ1-2 TRBV28 CASSLWVTGIIGYTF
TRBJ2-2 TRBV27 CASSSGLAGVTGELFF
TRBJ1-2 TRBV28 CASSSRRRTGGGYTF
TRBJ1-6 TRBV6-5 CASSYAMTGMESPLHF
TRBJ2-7 TRBV5-1 CASSLSSRNYEQYF
TRBJ1-3 TRBV18 CASSPPGRVGNTIYF
TRBJ2-7 TRBV19 CASSYTSGREQYF
TRBJ1-1 TRBV2 CASSKTGGITEAFF
TRBJ2-7 TRBV5-4 CASSGDRGHEQYF
TRBJ2-1 TRBV9 CASSPKGIQGYNEQFF
TRBJ1-2 TRBV7-9 CASMESIDSLYGYTF
TRBJ1-6 TRBV27 CASSGTGRFSPLHF
TRBJ1-1 TRBV9 CASSVAENTEAFF
TRBJ2-3 TRBV12-5 CASGDSRSGDSTDTQYF
TRBJ2-7 TRBV6-1 CASRPRGGSSYEQYF
TRBJ1-1 TRBV18 CASSNQGALTEAFF
TRBJ1-5 TRBV5-6 CASTLRQGAYSNQPQHF
TRBJ1-2 TRBV21-1 CASSNGAVRCYYGYTF
TRBJ1-1 TRBV5-8 CASSTRRDTTNTEAFF
TRBJ1-1 TRBV5-4 CASSLVEGAVRYTEAFF
TRBJ1-1 TRBV28 CASRLAQGGGTEAFF
TRBJ2-2 TRBV5-6 CASRSRGLDTGELFF
TRBJ2-7 TRBV18 CASSRSGYEQYF
TRBJ2-7 TRBV11-2 CASSFGGLGEHYEQYF
TRBJ2-7 TRBV28 CASSLGQLNYEQYF
TRBJ2-1 TRBV28 CASRNLGTGVNEQFF
TRBJ2-5 TRBV7-9 CASSLGGTGETQYF
TRBJ1-1 TRBV4-3 CASSRGRGLGEAFF
TRBJ2-4 TRBV28 CASSRGGDIQYF
TRBJ1-5 TRBV4-3 CASSRETSRQPQHF
TRBJ1-2 TRBV5-1 CASSLSGHYGYTF
TRBJ2-6 TRBV27 CASTGSGGANVLTF
TRBJ2-7 TRBV5-5 CASSQAGTGLYEQYF
TRBJ2-1 TRBV6-1 CASSQTRQGQFF
TRBJ1-1 TRBV28 CASSLFSGGAEAFF
TRBJ1-3 TRBV5-1 CASSSDGGSGNTIYF
TRBJ2-7 TRBV14 CASSQENRDYEQYF
TRBJ2-1 TRBV7-8 CASSLELAGSYEQFF
TRBJ2-2 TRBV5-1 CASSLGTMGTGELFF
TRBJ1-5 TRBV2 CASSDRAGGQPQHF
TRBJ2-5 TRBV5-1 CASSTQGLRETQYF
TRBJ1-1 TRBV18 CASSGTGGTEAFF
TRBJ2-7 TRBV5-1 CASSTRGSYEQYF
TRBJ2-1 TRBV7-9 CASSATSGDYNEQFF
TRBJ1-2 TRBV27 CAIAGSAYGYTF
TRBJ1-2 TRBV15 CATSRVRARGLYGYTF
TRBJ2-7 TRBV7-2 CASSLGQGFHEQYF
TRBJ2-3 TRBV4-3 CASSPGTGGTDTQYF
TRBJ1-2 TRBV28 CASRERGQDYGYTF
TRBJ1-2 TRBV10-3 CATDRGQYGYTF
TRBJ1-3 TRBV7-9 CASSLGGTGNTIYF
TRBJ2-1 TRBV6-4 CASSSKGNEQFF
TRBJ1-5 TRBV7-2 CASSLNWAGNQPQHF